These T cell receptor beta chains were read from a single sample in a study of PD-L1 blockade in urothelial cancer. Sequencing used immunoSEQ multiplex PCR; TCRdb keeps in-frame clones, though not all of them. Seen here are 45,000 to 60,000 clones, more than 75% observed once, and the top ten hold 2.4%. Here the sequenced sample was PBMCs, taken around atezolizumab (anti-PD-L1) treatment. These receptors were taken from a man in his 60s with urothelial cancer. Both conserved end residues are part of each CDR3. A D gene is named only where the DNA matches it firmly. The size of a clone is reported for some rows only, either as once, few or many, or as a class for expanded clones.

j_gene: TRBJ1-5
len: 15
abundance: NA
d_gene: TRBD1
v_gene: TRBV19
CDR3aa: CASNFRTGSNQPQHF
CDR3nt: TGTGCCAGTAACTTCCGGACAGGGAGCAATCAGCCCCAGCATTTT

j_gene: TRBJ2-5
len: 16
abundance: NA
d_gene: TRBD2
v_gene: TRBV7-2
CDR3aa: CASSPGLAGFTETQYF
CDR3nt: TGTGCCAGCAGCCCCGGACTAGCGGGGTTCACGGAGACCCAGTACTTC

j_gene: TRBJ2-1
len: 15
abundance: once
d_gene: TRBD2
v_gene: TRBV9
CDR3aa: CASSFTSGGAVEQFF
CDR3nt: TGTGCCAGCAGCTTCACTAGCGGGGGGGCGGTTGAGCAGTTCTTC

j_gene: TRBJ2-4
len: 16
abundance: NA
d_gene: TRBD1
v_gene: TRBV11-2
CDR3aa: CASSLAPGGGQNVQYF
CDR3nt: TGTGCCAGCAGCTTAGCACCAGGGGGCGGGCAAAACGTTCAGTACTTC

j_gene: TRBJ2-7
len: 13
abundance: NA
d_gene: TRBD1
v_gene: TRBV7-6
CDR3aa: CASSLQGAYEQYF
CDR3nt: TGTGCCAGCAGCTTACAGGGGGCCTACGAGCAGTACTTC

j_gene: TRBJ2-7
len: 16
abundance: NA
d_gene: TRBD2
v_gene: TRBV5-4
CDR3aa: CASSLSVGGAFIEQYF
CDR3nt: TGTGCCAGCAGCTTGTCGGTCGGGGGGGCGTTTATCGAGCAGTACTTC

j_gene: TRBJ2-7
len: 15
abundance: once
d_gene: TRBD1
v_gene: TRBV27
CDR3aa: CASSWTGTGAYEQYF
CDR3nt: TGTGCCAGCAGTTGGACAGGGACAGGGGCCTACGAGCAGTACTTC

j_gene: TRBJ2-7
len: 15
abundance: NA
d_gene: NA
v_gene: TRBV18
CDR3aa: CASSPPLRVGNEQYF
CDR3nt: TGTGCCAGCTCACCACCCCTTAGGGTCGGGAACGAGCAGTACTTC

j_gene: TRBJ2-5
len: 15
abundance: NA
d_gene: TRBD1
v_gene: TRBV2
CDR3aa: CASRDRDRVRETQYF
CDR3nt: TGTGCCAGCAGAGACCGGGACAGGGTTCGAGAGACCCAGTACTTC

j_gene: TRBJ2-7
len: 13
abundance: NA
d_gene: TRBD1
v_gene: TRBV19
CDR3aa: CASSGTGGYEQYF
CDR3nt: TGTGCCAGTAGCGGGACAGGGGGCTACGAGCAGTACTTC

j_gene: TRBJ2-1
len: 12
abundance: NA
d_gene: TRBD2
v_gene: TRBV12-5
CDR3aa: CASGQRGIVQFF
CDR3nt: TGTGCTAGTGGTCAGCGGGGAATAGTGCAGTTCTTC

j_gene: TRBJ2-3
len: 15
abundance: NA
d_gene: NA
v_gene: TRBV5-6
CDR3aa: CASSKPGISTDTQYF
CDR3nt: TGTGCCAGCAGCAAACCGGGAATTAGCACAGATACGCAGTATTTT

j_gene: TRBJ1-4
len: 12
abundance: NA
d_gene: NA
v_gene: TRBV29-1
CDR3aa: CSASGSGEKLFF
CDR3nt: TGCAGCGCATCGGGGTCAGGAGAAAAACTGTTTTTT

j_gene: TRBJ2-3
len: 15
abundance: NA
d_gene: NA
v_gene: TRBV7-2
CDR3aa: CASSIPRGGTDTQYF
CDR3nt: TGTGCCAGCAGCATCCCTCGCGGGGGCACAGATACGCAGTATTTT

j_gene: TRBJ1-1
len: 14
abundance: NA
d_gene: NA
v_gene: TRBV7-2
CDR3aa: CASSLVEGNTEAFF
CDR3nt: TGTGCCAGCAGCTTAGTAGAGGGAAACACTGAAGCTTTCTTT

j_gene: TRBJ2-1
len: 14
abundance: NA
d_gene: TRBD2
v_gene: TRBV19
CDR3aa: CASSISGSLNEQFF
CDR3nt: TGTGCCAGTAGTATTAGCGGGAGTCTCAATGAGCAGTTCTTC

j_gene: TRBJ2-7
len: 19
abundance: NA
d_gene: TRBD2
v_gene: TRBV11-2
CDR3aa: CASSLVFAGPTSGTYEQYF
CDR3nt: TGTGCCAGCAGCTTAGTCTTCGCAGGTCCGACTAGCGGGACCTACGAGCAGTACTTC

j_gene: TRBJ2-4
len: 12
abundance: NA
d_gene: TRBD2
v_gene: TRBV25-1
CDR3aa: CASRGGSNIQYF
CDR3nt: TGTGCCAGCAGGGGGGGGAGCAACATTCAGTACTTC

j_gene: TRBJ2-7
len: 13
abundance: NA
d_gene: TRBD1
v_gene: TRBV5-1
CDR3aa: CASSWDRGYEQYF
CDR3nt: TGCGCCAGCAGCTGGGACAGGGGCTACGAGCAGTACTTC

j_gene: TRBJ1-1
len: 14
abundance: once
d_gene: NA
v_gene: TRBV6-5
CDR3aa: CASTDPWGQSEAFF
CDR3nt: TGTGCCAGCACCGACCCCTGGGGGCAAAGTGAAGCTTTCTTT

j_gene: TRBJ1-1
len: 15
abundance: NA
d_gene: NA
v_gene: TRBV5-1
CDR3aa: CASSLRAGMNTEAFF
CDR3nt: TGCGCCAGCAGCTTGAGAGCCGGGATGAACACTGAAGCTTTCTTT

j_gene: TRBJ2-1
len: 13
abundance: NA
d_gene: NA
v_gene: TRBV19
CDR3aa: CASSSGGVGEQFF
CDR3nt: TGTGCCAGTAGTTCTGGCGGGGTGGGTGAGCAGTTCTTC

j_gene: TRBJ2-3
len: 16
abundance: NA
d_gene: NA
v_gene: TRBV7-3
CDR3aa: CASSLTLDLSTDTQYF
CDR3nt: TGTGCCAGCAGCTTAACCCTAGACTTGAGCACAGATACGCAGTATTTT

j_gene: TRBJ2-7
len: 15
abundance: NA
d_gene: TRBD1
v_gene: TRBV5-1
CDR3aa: CASSLSSGGWGEQYF
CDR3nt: TGCGCCAGCAGCTTGTCCTCAGGGGGCTGGGGCGAGCAGTACTTC

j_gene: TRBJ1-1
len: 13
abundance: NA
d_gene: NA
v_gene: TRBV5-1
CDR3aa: CASSFTGPTEAFF
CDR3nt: TGCGCCAGCAGCTTCACAGGGCCCACTGAAGCTTTCTTT

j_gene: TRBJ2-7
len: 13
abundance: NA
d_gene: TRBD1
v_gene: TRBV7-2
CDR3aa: CASRRTGSYEQYF
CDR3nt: TGTGCCAGCAGAAGGACAGGTTCCTACGAGCAGTACTTC

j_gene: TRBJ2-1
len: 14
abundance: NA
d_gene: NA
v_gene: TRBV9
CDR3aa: CASSVPGLSNEQFF
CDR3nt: TGTGCCAGCAGCGTACCTGGCCTCTCCAATGAGCAGTTCTTC

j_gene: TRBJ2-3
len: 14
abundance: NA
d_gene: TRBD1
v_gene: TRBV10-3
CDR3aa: CASRTGVDTDTQYF
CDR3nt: TGTGCCAGCAGGACAGGGGTGGACACAGATACGCAGTATTTT

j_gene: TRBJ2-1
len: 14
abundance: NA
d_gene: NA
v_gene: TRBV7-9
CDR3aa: CASRYSGRGNEQFF
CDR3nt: TGTGCCAGCAGGTATAGCGGTCGAGGGAATGAGCAGTTCTTC

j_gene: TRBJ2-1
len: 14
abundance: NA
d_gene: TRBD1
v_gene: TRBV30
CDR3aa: CAWRTGGLNNEQFF
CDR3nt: TGTGCCTGGAGGACAGGGGGCTTAAACAATGAGCAGTTCTTC

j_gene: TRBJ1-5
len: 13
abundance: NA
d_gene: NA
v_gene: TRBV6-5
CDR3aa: CASRKRGNQPQHF
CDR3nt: TGTGCCAGCAGGAAAAGAGGCAATCAGCCCCAGCATTTT

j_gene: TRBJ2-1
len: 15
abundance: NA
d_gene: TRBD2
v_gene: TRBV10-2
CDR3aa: CASASSGGRDNEQFF
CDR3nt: TGCGCCAGCGCATCTTCGGGGGGACGGGACAATGAGCAGTTCTTC

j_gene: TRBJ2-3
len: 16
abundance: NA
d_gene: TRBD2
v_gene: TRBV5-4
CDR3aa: CASSAGLAGLTDTQYF
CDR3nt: TGTGCCAGCAGCGCGGGACTAGCGGGACTCACAGATACGCAGTATTTT

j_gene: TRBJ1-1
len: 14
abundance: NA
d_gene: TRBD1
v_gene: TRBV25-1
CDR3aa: CASSGDRRNTEAFF
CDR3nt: TGTGCCAGCAGTGGGGACAGGAGGAACACTGAAGCTTTCTTT

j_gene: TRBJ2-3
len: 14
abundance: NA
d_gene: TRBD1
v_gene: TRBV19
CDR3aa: CASRQGVSTDTQYF
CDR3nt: TGTGCCAGTAGACAGGGGGTAAGCACAGATACGCAGTATTTT

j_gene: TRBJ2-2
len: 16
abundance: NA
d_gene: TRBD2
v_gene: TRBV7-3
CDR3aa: CASSPAGLENTGELFF
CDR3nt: TGTGCCAGCAGCCCCGCGGGACTAGAAAACACCGGGGAGCTGTTTTTT

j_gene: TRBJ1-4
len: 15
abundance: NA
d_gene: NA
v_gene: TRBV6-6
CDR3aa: CASSYSIESNEKLFF
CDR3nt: TGTGCCAGCAGTTACTCAATCGAGAGTAATGAAAAACTGTTTTTT

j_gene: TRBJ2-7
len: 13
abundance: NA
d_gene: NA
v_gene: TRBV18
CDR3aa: CASSAGSSYEQYF
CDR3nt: TGTGCCAGCTCAGCAGGGTCCTCCTACGAGCAGTACTTC

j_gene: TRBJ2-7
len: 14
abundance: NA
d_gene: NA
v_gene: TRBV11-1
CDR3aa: CASSLTGGPYEQYF
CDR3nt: TGTGCCAGCAGCTTAACGGGGGGCCCCTACGAGCAGTACTTC

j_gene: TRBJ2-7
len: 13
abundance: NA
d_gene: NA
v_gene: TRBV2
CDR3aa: CASSEVAGWQQYF
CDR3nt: TGTGCCAGCAGTGAAGTGGCAGGGTGGCAGCAGTACTTC

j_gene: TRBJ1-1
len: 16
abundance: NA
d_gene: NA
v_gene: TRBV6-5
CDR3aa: CASSFGAGRVGTEAFF
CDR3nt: TGTGCCAGCAGTTTTGGCGCAGGGAGGGTCGGCACTGAAGCTTTCTTT

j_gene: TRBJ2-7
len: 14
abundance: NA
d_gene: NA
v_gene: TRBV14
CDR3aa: CASSRAGPLNEQYF
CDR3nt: TGTGCCAGCAGCCGAGCGGGCCCCCTCAACGAGCAGTACTTC

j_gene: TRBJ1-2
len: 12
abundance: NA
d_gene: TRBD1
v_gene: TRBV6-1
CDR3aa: CASGTGGDGYTF
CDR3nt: TGTGCCAGCGGCACAGGGGGCGATGGCTACACCTTC

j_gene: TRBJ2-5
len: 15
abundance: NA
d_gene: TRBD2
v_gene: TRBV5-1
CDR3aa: CASSPGGSGKETQYF
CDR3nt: TGCGCCAGCAGCCCCGGGGGTAGCGGGAAAGAGACCCAGTACTTC

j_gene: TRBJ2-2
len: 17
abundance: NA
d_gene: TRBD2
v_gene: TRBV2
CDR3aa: CASRGLAGGPDTGELFF
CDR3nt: TGTGCCAGCAGAGGACTAGCGGGGGGGCCGGACACCGGGGAGCTGTTTTTT

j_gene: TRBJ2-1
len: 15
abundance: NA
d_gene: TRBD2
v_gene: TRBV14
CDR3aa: CASSRTSGAYNEQFF
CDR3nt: TGTGCCAGCAGTCGGACTAGCGGGGCTTACAATGAGCAGTTCTTC

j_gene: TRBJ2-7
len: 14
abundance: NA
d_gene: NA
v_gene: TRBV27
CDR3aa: CASSLNLARAEQYF
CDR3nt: TGTGCCAGCAGTTTAAACCTAGCTAGGGCCGAGCAGTACTTC

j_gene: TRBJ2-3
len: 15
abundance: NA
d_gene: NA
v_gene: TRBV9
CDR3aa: CASSLEASGTDTQYF
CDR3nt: TGTGCCAGCAGCCTTGAGGCTAGCGGCACAGATACGCAGTATTTT

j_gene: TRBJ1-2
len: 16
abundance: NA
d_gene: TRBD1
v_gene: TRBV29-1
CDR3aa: CSVEARGQGANYGYTF
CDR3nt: TGCAGCGTTGAAGCCCGCGGACAGGGGGCTAACTATGGCTACACCTTC

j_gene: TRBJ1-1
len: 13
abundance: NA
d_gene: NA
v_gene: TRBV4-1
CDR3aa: CASSPQGGTEAFF
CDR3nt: TGCGCCAGCAGTCCACAGGGTGGAACTGAAGCTTTCTTT

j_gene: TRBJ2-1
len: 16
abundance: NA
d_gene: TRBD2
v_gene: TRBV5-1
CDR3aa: CASSLSGGSSYNEQFF
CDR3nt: TGCGCCAGCAGCTTGAGCGGGGGGAGCTCCTACAATGAGCAGTTCTTC

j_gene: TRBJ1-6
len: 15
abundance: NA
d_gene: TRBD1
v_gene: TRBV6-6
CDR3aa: CASSYSGTDNSPLHF
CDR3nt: TGTGCCAGCAGTTACTCTGGGACAGACAATTCACCCCTCCACTTT

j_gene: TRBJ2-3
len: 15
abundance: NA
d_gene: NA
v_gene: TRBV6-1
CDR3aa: CASRPPGSEGGSQYF
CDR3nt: TGTGCCAGCAGACCACCGGGCAGCGAAGGGGGATCGCAGTATTTT

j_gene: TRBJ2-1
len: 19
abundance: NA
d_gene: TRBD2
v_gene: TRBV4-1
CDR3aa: CASSQGFIAGGTRDNEQFF
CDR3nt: TGCGCCAGCAGCCAAGGGTTTATAGCGGGAGGGACTAGAGACAATGAGCAGTTCTTC

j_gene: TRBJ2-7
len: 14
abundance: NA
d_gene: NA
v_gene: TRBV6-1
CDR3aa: CASSLGGSGYEQYF
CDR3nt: TGTGCCAGCAGCCTAGGAGGAAGTGGCTACGAGCAGTACTTC

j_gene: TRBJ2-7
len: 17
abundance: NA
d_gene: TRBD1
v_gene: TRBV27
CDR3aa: CASSSESNRGVLYEQYF
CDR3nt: TGTGCCAGCAGTTCTGAATCGAACAGGGGGGTACTCTACGAGCAGTACTTC

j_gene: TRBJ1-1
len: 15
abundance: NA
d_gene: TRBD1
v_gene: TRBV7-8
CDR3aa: CASRTGQGLNTEAFF
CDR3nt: TGTGCCAGCAGGACAGGACAGGGGTTGAACACTGAAGCTTTCTTT

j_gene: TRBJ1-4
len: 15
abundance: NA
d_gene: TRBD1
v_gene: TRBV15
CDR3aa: CATSRGGQGNEKLFF
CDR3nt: TGTGCCACCAGCAGGGGGGGACAGGGGAATGAAAAACTGTTTTTT

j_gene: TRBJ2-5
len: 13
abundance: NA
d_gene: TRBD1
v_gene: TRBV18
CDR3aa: CASSRDRGETQYF
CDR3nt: TGTGCCAGCTCTAGGGACAGGGGAGAGACCCAGTACTTC